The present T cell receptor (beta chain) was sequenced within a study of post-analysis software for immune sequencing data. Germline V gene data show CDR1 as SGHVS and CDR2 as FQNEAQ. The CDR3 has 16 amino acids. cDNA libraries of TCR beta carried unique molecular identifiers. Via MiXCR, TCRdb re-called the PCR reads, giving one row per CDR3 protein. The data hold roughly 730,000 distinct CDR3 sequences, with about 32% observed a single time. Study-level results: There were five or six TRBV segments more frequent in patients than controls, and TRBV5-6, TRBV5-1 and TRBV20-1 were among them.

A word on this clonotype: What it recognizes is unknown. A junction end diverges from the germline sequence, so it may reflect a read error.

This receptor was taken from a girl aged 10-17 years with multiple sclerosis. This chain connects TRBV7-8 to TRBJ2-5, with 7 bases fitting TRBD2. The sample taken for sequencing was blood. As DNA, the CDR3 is TGTACCAGCAGCTTAGCGCTGGCGGGAGTCGAAGAGACCCAGTACTTC. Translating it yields CTSSLALAGVEETQYF.